Below are 27 T cell receptor beta chains sequenced from a single sample in a study of blood T cell repertoires in COVID-19. Clones were sequenced by immunoSEQ multiplex PCR, and TCRdb holds only the in-frame ones, with some missing. The sample has roughly 35,000 clones, around 73% seen once. Sequenced material: peripheral blood. Receptors were obtained from a man between 65 and 85 years old with acute or convalescent COVID-19.

This chain joins TRBV5-1 and TRBJ1-2; the D gene is possibly TRBD1 (6 bases). Germline V lookup: CDR1 SGHRS, CDR2 YFSETQ. This CDR3 is 14 amino acids long. Trimming left V 4 bases short and J 7 bases short, with 17 bases between. CDR3 DNA: TGCGCCAGCAGCGGAACAGGGATCCGGTTTGGCTACACCTTC. It codes for CASSGTGIRFGYTF.

The CDR3 here is CASSRQGNYGYTF. The CDR3 nucleotides are TGTGCCAGCAGCCGACAGGGCAACTATGGCTACACCTTC. This rearrangement joins TRBV6-5 to TRBJ1-2, with TRBD1 matching 7 bases. This CDR3 contains 13 residues. Trimming removed 6 bases from V and 2 bases from J; junction bases left unmatched: 3. CDR1 is MNHEY and CDR2 is SVGAGI in the germline V gene.

V usage is TRBV7-2 and J usage is TRBJ2-7, with 9 bases that match TRBD1. Germline CDR1 is SGHTA and CDR2 is FQGNSA. This CDR3 has 16 residues. V shed 1 base and J 0 bases; nucleotides not matched to a gene: 4. The CDR3 sequence: CASSLVVGQGSYEQYF. The DNA of the CDR3 is TGTGCCAGCAGCTTAGTTGTGGGACAGGGCTCCTACGAGCAGTACTTC.

The rearrangement uses TRBV7-9 and TRBJ2-1; 11 positions agree with TRBD1. Germline CDR1 SEHNR, CDR2 FQNEAQ (reference sequence). The CDR3 is made up of 17 amino acids. After removal of 4 bases from V and 3 bases from J, the junction contained 8 bases not matched to a gene. CDR3 region: CASSSNPGTGGYNEQFF. The CDR3 DNA is TGTGCCAGCAGCTCGAACCCCGGGACAGGGGGCTACAATGAGCAGTTCTTC.

The chain joins TRBV25-1 to TRBJ1-3, with no clear D. Germline assignment: CDR1 MGHDK and CDR2 SYGVNS. V was clipped by 1 base and J by 0 bases, with 13 bases between them. This CDR3 region has 17 residues. CDR3 sequence (DNA): TGTGCCAGCAGTGAATTGGGTTCAGGCCGCTCTGGAAACACCATATATTTT. Protein: CASSELGSGRSGNTIYF.

CDR3 region: CASSEWGQGGPSNYGYTF. In DNA, the CDR3 is TGTGCCAGCAGTGAATGGGGGCAGGGGGGCCCATCTAACTATGGCTACACCTTC. The rearrangement links TRBV2 to TRBJ1-2, with 7 bases lining up with TRBD1. The CDR3 covers 18 residues. With 2 bases clipped from V and 0 bases from J, the junction kept 12 bases outside the gene matches. Germline V gene lookup returns CDR1 SNHLY and CDR2 FYNNEI.

The CDR3 sequence: CASVPSGGSRQETQYF. CDR3 nucleotide sequence: TGTGCCAGCGTACCCTCGGGGGGGAGCCGCCAAGAGACCCAGTACTTC. The rearrangement uses TRBV3-1 (or the pseudogene TRBV3-2) and TRBJ2-5, with 8 bases fitting TRBD2. CDR3 size: 16 residues. CDR1 is LGHDT, CDR2 YNNKEL, per germline (reference sequence). The V segment lost 8 bases and the J segment 1 base; nucleotides outside the gene matches: 12.

The genes are TRBV19 and TRBJ2-1; TRBD1 aligns across 7 bases. This CDR3 comprises 16 residues. Germline lookup yields CDR1 LNHDA and CDR2 SQIVND (reference sequence). The V and J ends lost 2 bases and 7 bases, in that order; junction bases with no gene match: 11. The CDR3: CASSIPLRGYGNEQFF. The CDR3 DNA is TGTGCCAGTAGTATACCCCTCAGGGGGTACGGGAATGAGCAGTTCTTC.

This chain connects TRBV5-6 to TRBJ2-1, with 7 bases aligning to TRBD2. CDR1 and CDR2 from the germline V gene are SGHDT and YYEEEE. V trimming: 0 bases; J trimming: 1 base; junction bases outside the gene matches: 7. The CDR3 runs to 17 residues. In DNA, the CDR3 is TGTGCCAGCAGCTTGGTTTCCAGCGGGGCATCCTACAATGAGCAGTTCTTC. It is translated as CASSLVSSGASYNEQFF.

V and J are TRBV28 and TRBJ2-6; 11 bases map to TRBD1. This CDR3 has 17 residues. Germline V lookup: CDR1 MDHEN, CDR2 SYDVKM. Trimming took 6 bases from V and 0 from J; bases not matched to a gene: 4. CDR3 region: CASRRDRGDSGANVLTF. The CDR3 nucleotides are TGTGCCAGCAGACGGGACAGGGGGGACTCTGGGGCCAACGTCCTGACTTTC.

The CDR3, as DNA: TGTGCCAGCAGTGAATCGGCAGGTACTAACTATGGCTACACCTTC. Translating gives CASSESAGTNYGYTF. This chain links TRBV6-4 with TRBJ1-2, with no clear D. Germline V gene sequence: CDR1 MRHNA, CDR2 SNTAGT. V dropped 3 bases and J dropped 0 bases, with 11 bases sitting between them. The CDR3 is made up of 15 amino acids.

The chain is built from TRBV6-5 and TRBJ2-1; no definite D call. V was pared by 0 bases and J by 2 bases, with 8 bases between. The CDR3 spans 15 residues. In germline, CDR1 is MNHEY, CDR2 SVGAGI. In DNA, the CDR3 is TGTGCCAGCAGTTACTCGGCAGGAACCTACAATGAGCAGTTCTTC. Protein product: CASSYSAGTYNEQFF.

V and J are TRBV24-1 and TRBJ2-1; 8 nucleotides match TRBD2. Trimming took 5 bases from V and 6 from J; bases not matched to a gene: 8. Germline V gene sequence: CDR1 KGHDR, CDR2 SFDVKD. This CDR3 is 15 amino acids long. The CDR3 region is CATSGVAGLPNEQFF. CDR3 DNA: TGTGCCACCAGTGGGGTAGCGGGACTCCCCAATGAGCAGTTCTTC.

This clone was detected a few times. This chain connects TRBV4-1 to TRBJ1-4, with 10 bases identical to TRBD1. The CDR3 has 15 amino acids. V gave up 1 base and J gave up 8 bases; unmatched junction bases: 4. Germline V gene lookup returns CDR1 MGHRA and CDR2 YSYEKL. In DNA, the CDR3 is TGCGCCAGCAGCCAAGTACGGACAGGGGGGGAAAAACTGTTTTTT. Translating it yields CASSQVRTGGEKLFF.

The chain couples TRBV5-5 to TRBJ2-7, with D perhaps TRBD2 (6 bases). Trimming left V 4 bases short and J 2 bases short, with 13 bases between. This CDR3 spans 14 amino acids. The germline V gene has CDR1 SGHKS and CDR2 YYEKEE (reference sequence). The DNA for the CDR3 is TGTGCCAGCAGCCTCCAGGGACTTACCTACGAGCAGTACTTC. Amino acids: CASSLQGLTYEQYF.

CDR3 residues: CASSRGQAGSPLHF. CDR3 nucleotides: TGTGCCAGCAGCCGGGGACAGGCAGGTTCACCCCTCCACTTT. The chain combines TRBV11-3 with TRBJ1-6; 8 bases map to TRBD1. Germline CDR1 is SGHNT and CDR2 is YENEEA. CDR3 length: 14 amino acids. V lost 5 bases to trimming and J lost 9 bases; unmatched junction nucleotides: 6.

The rearrangement links TRBV19 to TRBJ1-1; 7 positions match TRBD1. Trimming removed 10 bases from V and 0 bases from J; junction bases left unmatched: 8. CDR1 and CDR2 from the germline V gene are LNHDA and SQIVND (reference sequence). The CDR3 length is 14 residues. DNA for the CDR3: TGTGCCACTAAAGGACAGGAGTTGAACACTGAAGCTTTCTTT. This translates into CATKGQELNTEAFF.

This chain joins TRBV6-2 or TRBV6-3 and TRBJ2-5; TRBD2 aligns across 9 bases. The CDR3 extends over 19 amino acids. Germline V lookup: CDR1 MNHEY, CDR2 SVGEGT. V dropped 1 base and J dropped 1; count of bases not matched to a gene: 13. The CDR3 nucleotides read TGTGCCAGCAGTTACTATAACGTGGCGACTAGCGGCACCCAAGAGACCCAGTACTTC. Protein product: CASSYYNVATSGTQETQYF.

This clone was found once. J is TRBJ1-5 and V is TRBV19; D gene uncertain. Germline V gene sequence: CDR1 LNHDA, CDR2 SQIVND (reference sequence). This CDR3 region has 12 residues. V was trimmed by 4 bases and J by 6 bases, leaving 7 bases between them. As DNA, the CDR3 is TGTGCCAGTAGTACCCTTGTTCAGCCCCAGCATTTT. Encoded protein: CASSTLVQPQHF.

This clone appeared a few times. V gene TRBV7-9 combines with J gene TRBJ1-2; 7 bases fit TRBD1. Germline V lookup: CDR1 SEHNR, CDR2 FQNEAQ (reference sequence). The CDR3 extends over 13 amino acids. Germline trimming cut 4 bases from V and 8 bases from J; bases unmatched to any gene: 7. The CDR3 loop is CASSYARGLGYTF. Written as DNA, the CDR3 is TGTGCCAGCAGCTACGCAAGGGGGCTGGGCTACACCTTC.

CDR3 residues: CASSLDRGRISDTQYF. In DNA form, the CDR3 reads TGTGCCAGCTCACTCGACAGGGGGCGCATTTCAGATACGCAGTATTTT. The J gene is TRBJ2-3, the V gene TRBV18; 10 bases fit TRBD1. V trimming: 4 bases; J trimming: 4 bases; junction bases outside the gene matches: 8. The length of the CDR3 is 16 residues. Germline values: CDR1 KGHSH, CDR2 LQKENI.

The chain carries TRBV11-3 and TRBJ2-5, with a tentative D call TRBD2 (6 bases). Germline V gene data show CDR1 as SGHNT and CDR2 as YENEEA. The length of the CDR3 is 13 residues. Trimming shortened V by 5 bases and J by 2 bases, and 9 bases separated the two germline ends. Here the CDR3 DNA reads TGTGCCAGCAGCCCGGGACTGCAAGAGACCCAGTACTTC. Encoded protein: CASSPGLQETQYF.

The chain links TRBV27 to TRBJ2-2; TRBD2 matches 14 bases. This CDR3 has 17 amino acids. CDR1 and CDR2 (germline): MNHEY, SMNVEV (reference sequence). V trimming: 5 bases; J trimming: 6 bases; junction bases outside the gene matches: 8. The CDR3 loop reads CASSKGLAGAPAGELFF. The CDR3 bases are TGTGCCAGCAGTAAGGGACTAGCGGGAGCCCCGGCCGGGGAGCTGTTTTTT.

This clone was detected only a few times. As DNA, the CDR3 is TGTGCCAGCAGTTTGACCAGGGACACTGAAGCTTTCTTT. Its translation is CASSLTRDTEAFF. This sequence joins TRBV27 and TRBJ1-1; D possibly corresponds to TRBD1 (5 bases). Germline assignment: CDR1 MNHEY and CDR2 SMNVEV (reference sequence). There are 13 residues in the CDR3. V dropped 3 bases and J dropped 3 bases, with 8 bases sitting between them.

This clone is a singleton in its sample. This rearrangement joins TRBV5-1 to TRBJ1-3, with TRBD1 matching 9 bases. CDR1 and CDR2 from the germline V gene are SGHRS and YFSETQ. The CDR3 totals 14 residues. V lost 0 bases and J lost 7; bases outside the gene matches: 2. The DNA for the CDR3 is TGCGCCAGCAGCTTGGGGACAGGGGCGAACACCATATATTTT. As protein: CASSLGTGANTIYF.

The rearrangement joins TRBV30 to TRBJ1-1; D is unresolved. This CDR3 region has 16 residues. The germline gives CDR1 GTSNPN, CDR2 SVGIG (reference sequence). V shed 3 bases and J shed 0 bases, with 17 bases lying between them. CDR3 DNA: TGTGCCTGGAGAACCGTGTGGCAGTTCATGAACACTGAAGCTTTCTTT. It translates to CAWRTVWQFMNTEAFF. Together with reference TRBV30 and TRBJ1-1, the CDR3 gives the full variable domain: SQTIHQWPATLVQPVGSPLSLECTVEGTSNPNLYWYRQAAGRGLQLLFYSVGIGQISSEVPQNLSASRPQDRQFILSSKKLLLSDSGFYLCAWRTVWQFMNTEAFFGQGTRLTVV.

The chain has TRBV6-2 or TRBV6-3 and TRBJ2-7; no definite D call. CDR1 and CDR2 (germline): MNHEY, SVGEGT. The CDR3 has 15 residues. The V and J ends lost 2 bases and 0 bases respectively, with 11 bases between them. This chain's CDR3 is CASSYGQRSSYEQYF. The CDR3 bases are TGTGCCAGCAGTTACGGCCAGAGGAGCTCCTACGAGCAGTACTTC.